This T cell receptor (beta chain) was captured by sequencing in a study of shared clonotypes between healthy human individuals. General observations from the study: Compared with memory subsets, naive subsets generally had larger estimated richness. For sorted subsets, rarefaction showed incomplete sequencing despite large depth.

The count of this clone is one. Its antigen is undetermined. V lost 1 base and J 3 bases, leaving 26 bases between the germline ends. Germline CDR1 SGHDN, CDR2 FVKESK. The CDR3 runs to 20 residues. Naivety among CD8 cells was defined by CD45RO negativity and positive CCR7 selection, thereby excluding terminally differentiated effector memory CD45RA+ cells. Genomic DNA per cell subset filled all wells of several immunoSEQ plates. The DNA input per sorted-subset replicate PCR was approximately 210 ng, corresponding to some 27,000 T cell genomes. Assay used: immunoSEQ multiplex PCR; TCRdb lists only in-frame clones, some missing. The sample consists of 550,000 to 750,000 clones, nearly 97% of them appearing once.

The source of this sequence is a woman between 25 and 40 years old in good health. The chain uses TRBV14 and TRBJ2-3; the D gene is possibly TRBD2 (6 bases). The sample was naive CD8+ T cells sorted from blood. For the CDR3, the DNA is TGTGCCAGCAGCCAAGTCGGGGCGGGACGGAGAGTCTTAGGTACAGATACGCAGTATTTT. Protein sequence: CASSQVGAGRRVLGTDTQYF.